Listed below are T cell receptor beta chains from one sample, sequenced in a study of cytomegalovirus exposure and HLA in healthy donors. Assay: immunoSEQ multiplex PCR; the TCRdb copy retains only in-frame clones and omits some. The repertoire table contains about 92,000 clones. The sequenced sample was PBMCs. All receptors come from a man aged 50-59 years in good health and CMV-seropositive. The CDR3 runs from the conserved cysteine through the conserved F or W. D genes are given only for firm matches.

v_call	j_call	d_call	cdr3_aa	cdr3_nt
TRBV7-9	TRBJ2-7	-	CASSLAWVSEQYF	TGTGCCAGCAGCTTAGCTTGGGTGAGCGAGCAGTACTTC
TRBV30	TRBJ1-5	-	CAWSAHRAIKNQPQHF	TGTGCCTGGAGTGCCCACAGGGCCATAAAGAATCAGCCCCAGCATTTT
TRBV30	TRBJ1-2	-	CAWSVQGVGGYTF	TGTGCCTGGAGTGTACAGGGTGTAGGCGGCTACACCTTC
TRBV5-1	TRBJ2-5	-	CASNPRQGRETQYF	TGCGCCAGCAATCCCCGGCAGGGTAGAGAGACCCAGTACTTC
TRBV7-3	TRBJ2-2	-	CASSRANTGELFF	TGTGCCAGCAGCCGCGCGAACACCGGGGAGCTGTTTTTT
TRBV4-3	TRBJ2-7	TRBD2	CASSQGASGSAYEQYF	TGCGCCAGCAGCCAAGGGGCTAGCGGGAGCGCCTACGAGCAGTACTTC
TRBV6-6	TRBJ2-2	TRBD1	CASRKDREGGELFF	TGTGCCAGCAGGAAGGACAGGGAAGGCGGGGAGCTGTTTTTT
TRBV20-1	TRBJ2-5	-	CSASGGETQYF	TGCAGTGCTAGTGGGGGGGAGACCCAGTACTTC
TRBV14	TRBJ1-3	-	CASSKTVSGNTIYF	TGTGCCAGCAGCAAGACAGTATCTGGAAACACCATATATTTT
TRBV9	TRBJ2-2	-	CASSVAGDGRGELFF	TGTGCCAGCAGCGTAGCAGGTGATGGCCGAGGGGAGCTGTTTTTT
TRBV30	TRBJ2-5	-	CAWNSDSLSGQYF	TGTGCCTGGAACTCGGACAGTCTTAGCGGGCAGTACTTC
TRBV27	TRBJ1-2	TRBD1	CATLGTGRLDYGYTF	TGTGCCACCTTAGGGACAGGCCGTCTAGACTATGGCTACACCTTC
TRBV5-6	TRBJ2-1	-	CASSPWERPYNEQFF	TGTGCCAGCAGCCCATGGGAGAGGCCCTACAATGAGCAGTTCTTC
TRBV19	TRBJ1-5	-	CASSIASNQPQHF	TGTGCCAGTAGTATAGCCAGTAATCAGCCCCAGCATTTT
TRBV2	TRBJ1-1	-	CARNRDMNTEAFF	TGTGCCCGAAACAGGGACATGAACACTGAAGCTTTCTTT
TRBV19	TRBJ2-7	TRBD2	CASSGTSGPYEQYF	TGTGCCAGTAGTGGGACTAGCGGCCCCTACGAGCAGTACTTC
TRBV7-2	TRBJ2-1	TRBD2	CASSTGTSGSNEQFF	TGTGCCAGCAGCACCGGGACTAGCGGGAGTAATGAGCAGTTCTTC